This T cell receptor beta chain appears in the sequencing data of a study of blood T cell repertoires in COVID-19. Across the study: There were acute and convalescent COVID-19 samples, and they came from the United States, Italy and Spain. Nucleic acid was either cDNA or gDNA, and it came from T cells, B-cell-depleted T cells, or PBMCs.

Original analysis: Amplification from reference gene primers served as the basis for estimated nucleated cell counts. TCRdb's table, derived via immunoSEQ multiplex PCR, lists solely in-frame clones and lacks some. The V and J calls and clone size come from that table; D and trimming were worked out from the DNA. Among just over 650,000 clones listed, about 87% were seen once. V shed 6 bases and J 7 bases; nucleotides not matched to a gene: 5. This CDR3 has 12 residues. Germline V lookup: CDR1 KGHSH, CDR2 LQKENI. The chain joins TRBV18 to TRBJ1-1; TRBD1 agrees at 7 bases. This TCR derives from a woman under 30 with acute or convalescent COVID-19. Sequenced input: peripheral blood. The DNA of the CDR3 is TGTGCCAGCTCCCGACACAGGGGTGAAGCTTTCTTT. This codes for CASSRHRGEAFF.